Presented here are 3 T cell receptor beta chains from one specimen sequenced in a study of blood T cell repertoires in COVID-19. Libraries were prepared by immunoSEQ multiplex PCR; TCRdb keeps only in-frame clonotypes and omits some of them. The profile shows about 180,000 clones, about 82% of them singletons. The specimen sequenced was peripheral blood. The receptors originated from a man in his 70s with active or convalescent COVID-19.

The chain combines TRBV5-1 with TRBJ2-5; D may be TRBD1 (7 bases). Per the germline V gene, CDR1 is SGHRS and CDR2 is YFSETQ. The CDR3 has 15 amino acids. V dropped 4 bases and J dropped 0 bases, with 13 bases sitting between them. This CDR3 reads CASSPQGGHQETQYF. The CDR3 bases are TGCGCCAGCAGCCCTCAGGGGGGTCACCAAGAGACCCAGTACTTC.

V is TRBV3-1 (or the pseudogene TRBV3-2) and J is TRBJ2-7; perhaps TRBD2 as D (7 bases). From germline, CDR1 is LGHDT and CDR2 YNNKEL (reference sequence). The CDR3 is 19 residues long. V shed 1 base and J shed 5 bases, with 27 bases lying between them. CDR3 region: CASSQAWGHGGRASHEQYF. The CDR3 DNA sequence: TGTGCCAGCAGCCAAGCATGGGGGCATGGGGGGAGGGCCTCTCACGAGCAGTACTTC.

This CDR3 is CASSQGGSGNTIYF. The DNA for the CDR3 is TGTGCCAGCAGCCAAGGAGGATCTGGAAACACCATATATTTT. The rearrangement links TRBV3-1 (or the pseudogene TRBV3-2) to TRBJ1-3; no definite D call. Trimming cost V 1 base and J 1 base, with 5 bases left between them. Germline-derived CDR1 and CDR2 are LGHDT and YNNKEL (reference sequence). CDR3 length equals 14 residues.